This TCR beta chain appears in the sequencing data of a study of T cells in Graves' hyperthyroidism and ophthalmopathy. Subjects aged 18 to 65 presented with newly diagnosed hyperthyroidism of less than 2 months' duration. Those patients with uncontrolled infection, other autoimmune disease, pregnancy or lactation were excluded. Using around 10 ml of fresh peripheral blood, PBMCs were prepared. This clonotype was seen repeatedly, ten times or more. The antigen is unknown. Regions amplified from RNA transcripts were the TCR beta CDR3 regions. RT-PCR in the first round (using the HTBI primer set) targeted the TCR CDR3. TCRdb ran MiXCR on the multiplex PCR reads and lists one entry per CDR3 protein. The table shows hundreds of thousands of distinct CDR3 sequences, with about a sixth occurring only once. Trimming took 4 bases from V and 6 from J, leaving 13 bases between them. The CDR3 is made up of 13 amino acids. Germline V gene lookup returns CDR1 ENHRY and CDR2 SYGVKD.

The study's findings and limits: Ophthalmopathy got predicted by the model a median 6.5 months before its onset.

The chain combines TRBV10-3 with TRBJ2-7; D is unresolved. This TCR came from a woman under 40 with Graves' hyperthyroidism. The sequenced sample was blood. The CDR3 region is CAISARPESEQYF. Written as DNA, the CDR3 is TGTGCCATCAGTGCTCGGCCGGAAAGCGAGCAGTACTTC.